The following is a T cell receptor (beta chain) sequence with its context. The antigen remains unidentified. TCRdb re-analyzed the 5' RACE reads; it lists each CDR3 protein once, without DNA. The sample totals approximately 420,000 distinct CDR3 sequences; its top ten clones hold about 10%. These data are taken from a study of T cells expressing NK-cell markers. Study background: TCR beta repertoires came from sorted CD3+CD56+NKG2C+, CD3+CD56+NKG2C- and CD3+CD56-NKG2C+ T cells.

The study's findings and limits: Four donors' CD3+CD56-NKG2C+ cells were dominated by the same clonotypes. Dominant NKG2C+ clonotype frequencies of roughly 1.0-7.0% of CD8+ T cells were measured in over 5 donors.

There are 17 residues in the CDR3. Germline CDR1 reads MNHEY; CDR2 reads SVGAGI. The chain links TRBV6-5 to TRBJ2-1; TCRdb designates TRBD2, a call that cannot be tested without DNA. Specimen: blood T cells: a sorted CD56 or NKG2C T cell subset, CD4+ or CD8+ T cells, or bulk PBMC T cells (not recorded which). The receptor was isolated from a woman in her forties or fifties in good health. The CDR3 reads CASSYVRGLAGVNEQFF.